This TCR beta chain comes out of a study of T-cell reconstitution after alpha-beta-depleted transplantation in children. The CDR3 is 14 residues long. Per germline, CDR1 SGHRS and CDR2 YFSETQ. V was cut by 1 base and J by 3 bases, with 8 bases left in between. This clonotype has at least ten counts. The TCRbeta library was prepared with unique molecular identifiers. TCRdb redid the calling of the PCR reads with MiXCR, one entry per CDR3 protein. The repertoire holds 600,000 to 700,000 distinct CDR3 sequences, with around a sixth as singletons. This sample comprised PBMCs from the stem cell graft donor, obtained from the stem cell graft. The V and J genes are TRBV5-1 and TRBJ2-1; D uncertain. The source is a human donor who donated a stem cell graft to a child with acute myeloid leukemia. CDR3 nucleotide sequence: TGCGCCAGCAGCTTGAAGGCGGACTACAATGAGCAGTTCTTC. Amino acid sequence: CASSLKADYNEQFF.